The sequence of this T cell receptor (beta chain) was determined in a study of Graves' ophthalmopathy and Graves' hyperthyroidism. Pregnancy or lactation, uncontrolled infections and other autoimmune diseases were grounds for excluding patients. Amplification targeted the TCR beta CDR3 regions, with RNA transcripts as the source material. HTBI-primed RT-PCR formed the first round, and a multiplex PCR formed the second. TCRdb itself ran the multiplex PCR reads through MiXCR, one entry per CDR3 protein. In the table there are 1 million to 1.3 million distinct CDR3 sequences, 36% of which are singletons. A few counts support this clonotype. What it binds is not known. The CDR3 extends over 21 amino acids. Germline trimming cut 4 bases from V and 2 bases from J; bases unmatched to any gene: 26. Per germline, CDR1 SEHNR and CDR2 FQNEAQ (reference sequence). Overall study results and limits: In blood appeared most of the expanded thyroid clonotypes whose frequency exceeded 0.001. Ophthalmopathy and stable hyperthyroidism were discriminated by a 13-signature model, with about 90% sensitivity and about 84% specificity.

V is TRBV7-9 and J is TRBJ2-7; 7 bases agree with TRBD1. This receptor was obtained from an adult man with Graves' hyperthyroidism. Source material: peripheral blood or thyroid tissue (not recorded which). CDR3 coding DNA: TGTGCCAGCAGCTCTCCGAGTGTACAGGGGCTGGGGTCAAGTAGAACCTACGAGCAGTACTTC. As protein: CASSSPSVQGLGSSRTYEQYF.